The rows below give T cell receptor beta chains drawn from one sample of a study of identical twins. TCRdb independently ran MiXCR on the 5' RACE reads; one entry per CDR3 protein. The table includes around 1.7 million distinct CDR3 sequences, around a third detected once. The specimen sequenced was cord blood. The origin of the receptors is a newborn girl in good health. Both conserved end residues are part of each CDR3. A D gene is named only where the DNA matches it firmly. Only some rows state a clone size, as once, few, many or a class for expanded clones.

D gene,clone size,V gene,CDR3 length,J gene,CDR3 DNA,CDR3 protein
NA,NA,TRBV28,14,TRBJ1-1,TGTGCCAGCAGTTTAGCTCGGGAAATCCCGCGGGCTTTCTTT,CASSLAREIPRAFF
NA,few,TRBV6-5,15,TRBJ2-2,TGTGCCAGCAGTTACTCGAACGGGAACACCGGGGAGCTGTTTTTT,CASSYSNGNTGELFF
NA,few,TRBV6-8,19,TRBJ2-1,TGTGCCAGGGGAGACGACCAACAGCGCATAAAAAGCTCCTACAATGAGCAGTTCTTC,CARGDDQQRIKSSYNEQFF
NA,NA,TRBV20-1,13,TRBJ2-7,TGCAGTGCTAGAGACCCAGGTCGAGCCGAGCAGTACTTC,CSARDPGRAEQYF
NA,NA,TRBV27,14,TRBJ1-5,TGTGCCAGCAGTCCATTTGGGATAAGTCAGCCCCAGCATTTT,CASSPFGISQPQHF
NA,NA,TRBV4-1,16,TRBJ2-3,TGCGCCAGCAGACAGGGTCTTTTGGGAGGCACAGATACGCAGTATTTT,CASRQGLLGGTDTQYF
TRBD1,NA,TRBV28,14,TRBJ2-2,TGTGCCGGCAGTTTTGACAGGGATACCGGGGAGCTGTTTTTT,CAGSFDRDTGELFF
NA,NA,TRBV20-1,13,TRBJ2-5,TGCAGTGCTAGTTCCGGGGTGTACAATGAGCAGTACTTC,CSASSGVYNEQYF
TRBD2,NA,TRBV6-6,16,TRBJ2-6,TGTGCCAGCAGTTTAGCGGGAGGGCCTGGGGCCAACGTCCTGACTTTC,CASSLAGGPGANVLTF
TRBD1,few,TRBV2,15,TRBJ1-5,TGTGCCAGCAGTATTACGGACAGGAGGTCTCAGCCCCAGCATTTT,CASSITDRRSQPQHF
NA,NA,TRBV20-1,16,TRBJ2-3,TGCAGTGCTAGAGTTTTTGGGACACTAATCACAGATACGCAGTATTTT,CSARVFGTLITDTQYF
NA,many,TRBV10-3,15,TRBJ2-3,TGTGCCATCAGTGACGGGGGGCAGACAACAGATACGCAGTATTTT,CAISDGGQTTDTQYF
TRBD1,NA,TRBV5-1,15,TRBJ2-3,TGCGCCAACAGTTCCGGACAGGGTGGGACAGATACGCAGTATTTT,CANSSGQGGTDTQYF
NA,many,TRBV29-1,15,TRBJ1-2,TGCAGCGTTTTGGGGCCCTCCCGTACTAACTATGGCTACACCTTC,CSVLGPSRTNYGYTF
NA,NA,TRBV5-1,15,TRBJ2-3,TGCGCCAGCAGCTGGGGACTCGCCTACACAGATACGCAGTATTTT,CASSWGLAYTDTQYF
TRBD1,NA,TRBV20-1,15,TRBJ2-1,TGCAGTGCTAGAATAGCCAGGACAGGGAACAATGAGCAGTTCTTC,CSARIARTGNNEQFF
TRBD1,once,TRBV27,16,TRBJ1-1,TGTGCCAGCAGTTTACGGCCGGGACAGGGGGCTTATGAAGCTTTCTTT,CASSLRPGQGAYEAFF
NA,NA,TRBV25-1,16,TRBJ2-3,TGTGCCAGCAGTGAATATAGGGCCTCGAGCACAGATACGCAGTATTTT,CASSEYRASSTDTQYF
NA,NA,TRBV27,15,TRBJ1-5,TGTGCCAGCAGTTTATCGGGAGGGGACAATCAGCCCCAGCATTTT,CASSLSGGDNQPQHF
TRBD1,NA,TRBV20-1,14,TRBJ2-7,TGCAGTGCCTCGCCGGGACAGAGCCTTTACGAGCAGTACTTC,CSASPGQSLYEQYF